These 2 T cell receptor beta chains were all obtained from the same sample, sequenced in a study of shared clonotypes between healthy human individuals. Selected positively for CCR7 and CD45RO-negative, naive CD8 cells excluded terminally differentiated effector memory CD45RA+ cells. Some clones are missing from TCRdb's copy, which holds only in-frame ones; the method was immunoSEQ multiplex PCR. The data hold about 2,100,000 clones, with approximately 94% observed a single time. The sequencing input was naive CD8+ T cells from PBMCs. These receptors all stem from a man younger than 30 in good health. Some clones in this sample may be carry-over from other donors' samples.

The chain links TRBV4-3 to TRBJ1-2, with 8 positions matching TRBD1. Looked up from germline, CDR1 is LGHNA and CDR2 is YSLEER. This CDR3 has 15 residues. Germline trimming cut 3 bases from V and 2 bases from J; bases unmatched to any gene: 5. CDR3 sequence: CASSQETGANYGYTF. The CDR3 nucleotides read TGCGCCAGCAGCCAGGAGACAGGGGCGAACTATGGCTACACCTTC.

The CDR3 coding sequence is TGTGCCAGCAGCTCTCTGAGGGACACCCTAGCCTATGGCTACACCTTC. As protein: CASSSLRDTLAYGYTF. V usage is TRBV27 and J usage is TRBJ1-2; tentatively, D is TRBD1 (6 bases). Germline lookup yields CDR1 MNHEY and CDR2 SMNVEV (reference sequence). The CDR3 length is 16 residues. V shed 6 bases and J shed 4 bases, with 21 bases lying between them.